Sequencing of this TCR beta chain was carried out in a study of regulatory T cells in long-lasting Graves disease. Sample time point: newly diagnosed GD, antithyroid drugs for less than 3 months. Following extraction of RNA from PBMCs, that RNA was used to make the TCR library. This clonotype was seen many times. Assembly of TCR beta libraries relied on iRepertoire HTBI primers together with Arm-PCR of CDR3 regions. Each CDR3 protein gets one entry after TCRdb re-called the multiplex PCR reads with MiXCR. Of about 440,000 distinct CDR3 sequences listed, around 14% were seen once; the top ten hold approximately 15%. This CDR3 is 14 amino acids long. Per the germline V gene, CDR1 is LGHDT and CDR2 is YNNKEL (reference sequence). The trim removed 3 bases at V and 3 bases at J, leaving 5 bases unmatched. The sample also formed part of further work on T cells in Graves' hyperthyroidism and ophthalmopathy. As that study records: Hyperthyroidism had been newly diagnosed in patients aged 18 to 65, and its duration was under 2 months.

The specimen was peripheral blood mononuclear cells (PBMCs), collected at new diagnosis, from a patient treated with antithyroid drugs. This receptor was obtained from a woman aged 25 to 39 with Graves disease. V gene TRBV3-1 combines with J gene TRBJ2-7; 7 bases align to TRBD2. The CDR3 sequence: CASSQGGTYYEQYF. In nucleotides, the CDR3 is TGTGCCAGCAGCCAGGGGGGGACCTACTACGAGCAGTACTTC.